A selection of T cell receptor beta chains follows, all from one sample in a study of Ad26.COV2.S vaccination and SARS-CoV-2 variants. The method was immunoSEQ multiplex PCR; TCRdb's version includes in-frame clones alone and lacks a portion of them. Among about 350,000 clones, 75% to 90% were seen once, and the ten largest hold just under 5%. Sequenced material: peripheral blood, taken in a trial of Ad26.COV2.S vaccine versus placebo. The receptor set was obtained from a person aged 18-65 years who received the Ad26.COV2.S COVID-19 vaccine or a placebo. Each CDR3 is given with its conserved first and last residue. D genes are given only for firm matches. The size field is filled for only some rows; it gives once, few, many or a size class.

d_gene,v_gene,j_gene,abundance,CDR3aa,CDR3nt
TRBD2,TRBV12-5,TRBJ2-3,-,CASVLGTSGSMTDTQYF,TGTGCTAGTGTTCTAGGGACTAGCGGGAGTATGACAGATACGCAGTATTTT
-,TRBV18,TRBJ1-1,-,CASSQTGGTTEAFF,TGTGCCAGCTCACAGACCGGGGGTACCACTGAAGCTTTCTTT
-,TRBV11-2,TRBJ2-7,-,CASSLMSGMSSYEQYF,TGTGCCAGCAGCTTAATGAGTGGCATGAGCTCCTACGAGCAGTACTTC
TRBD1,TRBV3-1/TRBV3-2,TRBJ2-7,-,CASSHSGTGGYEQYF,TGTGCCAGCAGCCATTCCGGGACAGGAGGCTACGAGCAGTACTTC
TRBD1,TRBV25-1,TRBJ2-5,-,CASSLTGGRETQYF,TGTGCCAGCAGCCTGACAGGGGGCAGGGAGACCCAGTACTTC
-,TRBV11-2,TRBJ1-2,-,CASSLDRGSLANYGYTF,TGTGCCAGCAGCTTAGACAGGGGCTCGTTGGCTAACTATGGCTACACCTTC
-,TRBV10-3,TRBJ2-3,-,CAISSPGLAGTDTQYF,TGTGCCATCAGTTCTCCGGGACTGGCGGGAACAGATACGCAGTATTTT
-,TRBV7-8,TRBJ1-4,-,CASSRGARGSTNEKLFF,TGTGCCAGCAGCCGAGGGGCCAGGGGCTCAACTAATGAAAAACTGTTTTTT
-,TRBV30,TRBJ2-2,-,CARETVGRTGELFF,TGTGCCCGTGAGACCGTAGGGCGCACCGGGGAGCTGTTTTTT
TRBD1,TRBV7-2,TRBJ1-1,-,CASSLAHQGVEAFF,TGTGCCAGCAGCTTAGCCCACCAGGGGGTGGAAGCTTTCTTT
TRBD1,TRBV4-1,TRBJ2-7,few,CASSERQGKYEQYF,TGCGCCAGCAGCGAGCGACAGGGGAAGTACGAGCAGTACTTC